This T cell receptor (beta chain) was documented in a study of T-cell reconstitution after alpha-beta-depleted transplantation in children. During its preparation, the TCRbeta library received unique molecular identifiers. TCRdb reanalysed the PCR reads using MiXCR and keeps one entry per CDR3 protein. The data show almost 250,000 distinct CDR3 sequences, 20% to 30% seen once. The germline V gene encodes CDR1 MNHEY and CDR2 SVGAGI. Germline trimming cut 5 bases from V and 4 bases from J; bases unmatched to any gene: 6. The CDR3 is 16 residues long. General study findings and limits: T-cell counts and diversity were attributed mostly to newly produced T cells one year after transplant. The origin of high day-60 TCRbeta diversity in some patients lay in surviving recipient T cells and thymic progenitors.

In its sample, this clonotype was seen many times. Its matching antigen is unknown. The rearrangement joins TRBV6-5 to TRBJ1-6; 9 nucleotides line up with TRBD1. The clonotype was recovered from a girl aged 2-15 years with Fanconi anemia, due to receive a stem cell transplant. The sample was PBMCs, taken before TCRalphabeta/CD19-depleted stem cell transplant. CDR3 coding DNA: TGTGCCAGCAGTCGTGACAGGGGGGTTTATAATTCACCCCTCCACTTT. Its protein product is CASSRDRGVYNSPLHF.